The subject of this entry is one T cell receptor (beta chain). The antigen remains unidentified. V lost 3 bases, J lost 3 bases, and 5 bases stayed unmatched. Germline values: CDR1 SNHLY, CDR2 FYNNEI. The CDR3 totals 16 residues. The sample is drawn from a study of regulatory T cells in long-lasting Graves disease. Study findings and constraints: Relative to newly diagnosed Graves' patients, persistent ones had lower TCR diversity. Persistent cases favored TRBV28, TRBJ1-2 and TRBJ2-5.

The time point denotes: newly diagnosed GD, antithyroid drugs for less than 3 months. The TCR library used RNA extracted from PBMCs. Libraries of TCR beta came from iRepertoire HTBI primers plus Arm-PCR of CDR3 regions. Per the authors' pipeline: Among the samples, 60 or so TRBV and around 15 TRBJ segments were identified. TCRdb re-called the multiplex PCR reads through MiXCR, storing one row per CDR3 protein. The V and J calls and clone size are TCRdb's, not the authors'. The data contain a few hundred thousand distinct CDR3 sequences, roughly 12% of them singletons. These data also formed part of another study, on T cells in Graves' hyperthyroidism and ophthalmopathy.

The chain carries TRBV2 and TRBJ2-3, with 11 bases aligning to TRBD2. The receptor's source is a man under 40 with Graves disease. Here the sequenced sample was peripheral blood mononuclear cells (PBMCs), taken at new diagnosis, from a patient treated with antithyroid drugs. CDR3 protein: CASSETSGILTDTQYF. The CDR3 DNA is TGTGCCAGCAGTGAGACTAGCGGGATTTTGACAGATACGCAGTATTTT.